The source of this T cell receptor (beta chain) is a study of blood T cell repertoires in COVID-19. The V segment lost 1 base and the J segment 3 bases; nucleotides outside the gene matches: 4. Per germline, CDR1 SGHRS and CDR2 YFSETQ. The CDR3 covers 15 residues. The table came from immunoSEQ multiplex PCR; TCRdb's copy has only in-frame clones and leaves some out. The sample lists over 50,000 clones; more than 80% were seen once. The specimen was PBMCs or T cells enriched from blood (not recorded which). This clonotype was obtained from a woman aged 40 to 55 with acute COVID-19. The chain links TRBV5-1 to TRBJ2-3; TRBD1 aligns across 8 bases. For the CDR3, the DNA is TGCGCCAGCAGCTTGACAGGGGGGAGGACAGATACGCAGTATTTT. Its protein product is CASSLTGGRTDTQYF.